This T cell receptor beta chain was profiled in a study of blood T cells in healthy people across ages. This clonotype was seen a few times. CDR1 and CDR2 (germline): LGHNT, FRNRAP. Trimming left V 7 bases short and J 4 bases short, with 11 bases between. The CDR3 sequence is 13 residues long. Primed by a sample-barcoded 5' primer and a J-beta primer mix, a second PCR proceeded for roughly 7 to 12 cycles. TCRdb fed the 5' RACE reads into MiXCR, producing one record per CDR3 protein. Of around 1,000,000 distinct CDR3 sequences detected, under 30% appear once; the ten largest clones hold 0.75%. The extraction recovered at least 5.5 micrograms of total RNA per sample. The same specimen was also included in a second study, on T cells of mothers and their children. Per that study: The authors identified no persistent microchimeric T cell clones.

Input material: blood. The chain employs TRBV12-5 and TRBJ1-3, with D hard to call. The source of this sequence is a girl aged 2-10 years in good health. DNA for the CDR3: TGTGCTAGTGAAAACGCTACGGGAAACACCATATATTTT. It is translated as CASENATGNTIYF.